The sequence of this TCR beta chain was determined in a study of shared clonotypes between healthy human individuals. Regarding this clone: Its antigen is not identified.

It was about 210 ng DNA, 25,000 to 35,000 T cell genomes, that sorted-subset replicate PCRs used. Per the study methods: Junction-only sequences without quality scores were provided by ImmunoSEQ, so filtering was different. TCRdb's copy holds only in-frame clones and misses some; the assay was immunoSEQ multiplex PCR. V and J calls and clone size are those listed in that table; D and trimming were worked out from the DNA. The table has around 370,000 clones, around 96% seen once. CD8 memory merged CD45RO+ with CCR7-negative CD45RA+ TemRA cells. The CDR3 covers 18 residues. The V and J ends lost 3 bases and 1 base respectively, with 16 bases between them. From germline, CDR1 is MNHEY and CDR2 SMNVEV (reference sequence). General study findings and limits: Memory subsets had estimated richness that was generally smaller than that of naive subsets.

The chain couples TRBV27 to TRBJ2-6, with TRBD2 as a possible D gene (7 bases). The sample comprised memory CD8+ T cells sorted from blood. Subset meaning: CD45RO+ cells pooled with CCR7-negative TemRA cells. This clonotype was obtained from a man younger than 40 in good health. CDR3 nucleotides: TGTGCCAGCAGTTTGGGGGCGGGAGCAGGATCTGGGGCCAACGTCCTGACTTTC. It is translated as CASSLGAGAGSGANVLTF. The whole variable domain, remainder taken from reference TRBV27 and TRBJ2-6, is EAQVTQNPRYLITVTGKKLTVTCSQNMNHEYMSWYRQDPGLGLRQIYYSMNVEVTDKGDVPEGYKVSRKEKRNFPLILESPSPNQTSLYFCASSLGAGAGSGANVLTFGAGSRLTVL.